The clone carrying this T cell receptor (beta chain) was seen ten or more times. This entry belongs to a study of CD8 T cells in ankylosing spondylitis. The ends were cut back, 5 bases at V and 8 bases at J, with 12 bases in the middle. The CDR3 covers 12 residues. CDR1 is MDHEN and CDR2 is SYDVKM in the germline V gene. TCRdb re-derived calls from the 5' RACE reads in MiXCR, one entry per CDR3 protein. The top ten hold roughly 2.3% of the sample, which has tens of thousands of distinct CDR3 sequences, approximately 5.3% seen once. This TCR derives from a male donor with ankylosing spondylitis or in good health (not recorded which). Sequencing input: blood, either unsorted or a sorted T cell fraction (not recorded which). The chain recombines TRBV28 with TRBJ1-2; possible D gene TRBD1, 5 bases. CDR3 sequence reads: CASSDLGRGYTF. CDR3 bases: TGTGCCAGCAGTGACCTGGGGCGGGGCTACACCTTC.